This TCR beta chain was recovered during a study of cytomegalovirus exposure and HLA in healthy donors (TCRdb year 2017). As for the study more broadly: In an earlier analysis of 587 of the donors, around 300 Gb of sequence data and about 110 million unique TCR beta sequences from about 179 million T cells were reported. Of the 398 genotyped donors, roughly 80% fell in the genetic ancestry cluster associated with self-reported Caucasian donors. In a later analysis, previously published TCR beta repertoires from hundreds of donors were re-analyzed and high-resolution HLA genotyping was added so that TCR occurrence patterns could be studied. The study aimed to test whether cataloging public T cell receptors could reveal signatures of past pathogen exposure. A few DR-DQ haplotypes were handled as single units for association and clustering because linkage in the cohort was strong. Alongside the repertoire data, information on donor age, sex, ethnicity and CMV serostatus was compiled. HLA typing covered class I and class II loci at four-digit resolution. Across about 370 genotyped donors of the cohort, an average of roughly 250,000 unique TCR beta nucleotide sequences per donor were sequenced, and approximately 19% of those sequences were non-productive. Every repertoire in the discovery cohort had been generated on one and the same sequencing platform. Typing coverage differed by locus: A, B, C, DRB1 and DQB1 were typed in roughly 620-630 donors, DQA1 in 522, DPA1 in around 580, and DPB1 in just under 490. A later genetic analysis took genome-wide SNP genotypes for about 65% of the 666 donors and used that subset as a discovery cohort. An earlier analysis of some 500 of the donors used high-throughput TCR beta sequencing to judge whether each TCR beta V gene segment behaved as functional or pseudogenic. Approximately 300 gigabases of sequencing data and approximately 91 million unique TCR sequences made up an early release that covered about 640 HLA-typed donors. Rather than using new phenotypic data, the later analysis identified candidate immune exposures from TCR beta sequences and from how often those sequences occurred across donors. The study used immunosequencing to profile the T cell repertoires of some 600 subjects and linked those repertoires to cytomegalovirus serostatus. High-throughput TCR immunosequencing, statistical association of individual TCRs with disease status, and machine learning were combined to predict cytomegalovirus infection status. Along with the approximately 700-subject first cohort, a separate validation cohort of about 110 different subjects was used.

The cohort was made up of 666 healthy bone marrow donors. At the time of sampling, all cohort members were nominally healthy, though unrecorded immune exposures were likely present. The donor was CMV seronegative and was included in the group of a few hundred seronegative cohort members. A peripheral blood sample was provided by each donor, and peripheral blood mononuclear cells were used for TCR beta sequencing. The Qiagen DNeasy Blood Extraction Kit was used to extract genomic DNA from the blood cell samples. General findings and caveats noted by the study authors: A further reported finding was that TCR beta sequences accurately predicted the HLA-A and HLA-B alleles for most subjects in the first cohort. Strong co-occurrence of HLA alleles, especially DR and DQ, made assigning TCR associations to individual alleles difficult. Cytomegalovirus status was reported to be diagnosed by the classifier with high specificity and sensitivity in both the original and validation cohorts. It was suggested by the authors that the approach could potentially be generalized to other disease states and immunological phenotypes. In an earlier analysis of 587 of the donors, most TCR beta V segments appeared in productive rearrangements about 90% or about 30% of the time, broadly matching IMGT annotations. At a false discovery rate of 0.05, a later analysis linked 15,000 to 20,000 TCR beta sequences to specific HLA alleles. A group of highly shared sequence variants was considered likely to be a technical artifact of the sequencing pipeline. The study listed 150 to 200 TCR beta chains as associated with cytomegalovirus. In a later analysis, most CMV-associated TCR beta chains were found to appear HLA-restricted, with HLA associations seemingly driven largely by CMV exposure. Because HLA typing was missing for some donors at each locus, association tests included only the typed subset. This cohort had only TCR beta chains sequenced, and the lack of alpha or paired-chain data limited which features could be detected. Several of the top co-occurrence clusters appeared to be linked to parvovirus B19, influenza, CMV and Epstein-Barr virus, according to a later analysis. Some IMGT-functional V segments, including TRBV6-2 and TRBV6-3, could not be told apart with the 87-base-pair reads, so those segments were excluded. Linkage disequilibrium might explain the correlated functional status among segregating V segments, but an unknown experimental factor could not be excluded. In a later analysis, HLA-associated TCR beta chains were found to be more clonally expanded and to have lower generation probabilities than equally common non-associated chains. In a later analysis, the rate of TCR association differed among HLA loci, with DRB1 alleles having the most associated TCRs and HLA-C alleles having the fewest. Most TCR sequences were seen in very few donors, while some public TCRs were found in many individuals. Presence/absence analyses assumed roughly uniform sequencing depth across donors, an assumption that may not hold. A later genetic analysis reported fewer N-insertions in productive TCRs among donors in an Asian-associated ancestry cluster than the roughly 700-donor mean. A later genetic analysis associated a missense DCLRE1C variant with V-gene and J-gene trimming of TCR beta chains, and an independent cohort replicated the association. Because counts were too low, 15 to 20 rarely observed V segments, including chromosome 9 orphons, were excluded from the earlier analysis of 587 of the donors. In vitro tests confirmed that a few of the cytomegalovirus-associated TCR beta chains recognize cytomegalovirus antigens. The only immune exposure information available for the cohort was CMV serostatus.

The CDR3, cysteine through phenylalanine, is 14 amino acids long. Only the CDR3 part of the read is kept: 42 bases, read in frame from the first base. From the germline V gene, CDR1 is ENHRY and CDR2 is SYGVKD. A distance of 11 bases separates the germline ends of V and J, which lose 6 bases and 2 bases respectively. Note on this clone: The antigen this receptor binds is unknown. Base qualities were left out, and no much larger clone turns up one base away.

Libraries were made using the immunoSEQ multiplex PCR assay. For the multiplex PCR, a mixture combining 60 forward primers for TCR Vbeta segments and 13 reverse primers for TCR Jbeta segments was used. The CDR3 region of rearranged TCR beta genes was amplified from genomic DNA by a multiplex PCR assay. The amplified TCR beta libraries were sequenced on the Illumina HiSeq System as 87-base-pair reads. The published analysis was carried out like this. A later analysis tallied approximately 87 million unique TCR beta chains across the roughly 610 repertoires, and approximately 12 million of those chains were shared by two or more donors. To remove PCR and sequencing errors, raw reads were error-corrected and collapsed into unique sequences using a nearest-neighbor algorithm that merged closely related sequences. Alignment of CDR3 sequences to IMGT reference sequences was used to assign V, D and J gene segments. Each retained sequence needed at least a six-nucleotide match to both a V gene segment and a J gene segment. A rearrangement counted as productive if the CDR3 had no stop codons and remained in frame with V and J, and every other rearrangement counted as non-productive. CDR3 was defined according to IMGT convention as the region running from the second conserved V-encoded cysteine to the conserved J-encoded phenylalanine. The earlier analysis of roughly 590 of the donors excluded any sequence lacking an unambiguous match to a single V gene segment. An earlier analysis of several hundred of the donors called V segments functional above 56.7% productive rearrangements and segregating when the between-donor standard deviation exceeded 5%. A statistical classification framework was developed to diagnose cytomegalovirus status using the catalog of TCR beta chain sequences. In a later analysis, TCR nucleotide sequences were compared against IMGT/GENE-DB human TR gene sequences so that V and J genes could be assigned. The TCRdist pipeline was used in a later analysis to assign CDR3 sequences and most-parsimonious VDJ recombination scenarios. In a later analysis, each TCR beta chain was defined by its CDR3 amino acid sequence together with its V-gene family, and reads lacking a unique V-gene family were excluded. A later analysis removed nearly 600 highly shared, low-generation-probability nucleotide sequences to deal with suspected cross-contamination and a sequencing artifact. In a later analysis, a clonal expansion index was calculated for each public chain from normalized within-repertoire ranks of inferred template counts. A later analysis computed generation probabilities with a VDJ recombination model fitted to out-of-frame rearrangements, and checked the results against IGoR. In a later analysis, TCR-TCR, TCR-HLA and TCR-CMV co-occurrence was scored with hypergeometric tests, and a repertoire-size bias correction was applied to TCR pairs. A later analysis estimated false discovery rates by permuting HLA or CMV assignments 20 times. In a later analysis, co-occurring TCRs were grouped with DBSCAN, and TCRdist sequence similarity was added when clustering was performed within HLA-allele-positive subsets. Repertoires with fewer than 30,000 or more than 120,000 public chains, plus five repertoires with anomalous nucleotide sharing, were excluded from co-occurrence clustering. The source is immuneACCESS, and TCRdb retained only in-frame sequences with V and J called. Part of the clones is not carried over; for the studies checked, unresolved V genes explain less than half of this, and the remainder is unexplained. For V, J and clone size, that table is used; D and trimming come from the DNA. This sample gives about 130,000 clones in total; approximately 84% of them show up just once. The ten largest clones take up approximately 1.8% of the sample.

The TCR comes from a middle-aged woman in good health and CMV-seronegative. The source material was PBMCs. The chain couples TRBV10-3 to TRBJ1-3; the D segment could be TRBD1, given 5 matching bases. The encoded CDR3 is CAIRDSKAGNTIYF. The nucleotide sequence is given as TGTGCCATCAGAGACAGTAAGGCTGGAAACACCATATATTTT.